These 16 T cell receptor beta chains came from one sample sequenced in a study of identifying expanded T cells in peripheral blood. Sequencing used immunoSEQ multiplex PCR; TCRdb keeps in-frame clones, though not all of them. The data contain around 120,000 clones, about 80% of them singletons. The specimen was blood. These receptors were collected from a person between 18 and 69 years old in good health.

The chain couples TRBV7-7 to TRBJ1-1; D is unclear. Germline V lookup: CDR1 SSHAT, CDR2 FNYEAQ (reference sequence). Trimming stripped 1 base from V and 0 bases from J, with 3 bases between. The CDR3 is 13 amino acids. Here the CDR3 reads CASSLEVNTEAFF. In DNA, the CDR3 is TGTGCCAGCAGCTTAGAAGTGAACACTGAAGCTTTCTTT.

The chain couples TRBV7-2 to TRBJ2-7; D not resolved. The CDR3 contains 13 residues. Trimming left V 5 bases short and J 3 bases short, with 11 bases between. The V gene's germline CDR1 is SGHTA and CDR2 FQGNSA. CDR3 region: CASSPWNGYEQYF. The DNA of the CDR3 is TGTGCCAGCAGCCCCTGGAATGGCTACGAGCAGTACTTC. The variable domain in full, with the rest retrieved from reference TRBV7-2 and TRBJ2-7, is GAGVSQSPSNKVTEKGKDVELRCDPISGHTALYWYRQSLGQGLEFLIYFQGNSAPDKSGLPSDRFSAERTGGSVSTLTIQRTQQEDSAVYLCASSPWNGYEQYFGPGTRLTVT.

The CDR3, as DNA: TGTGCCAGCAGCGTAACTCAGGGAGGCACCGGGGAGCTGTTTTTT. This gives the protein CASSVTQGGTGELFF. This sequence joins TRBV9 and TRBJ2-2, with a weak D call TRBD2 (6 bases). V lost 1 base, J lost 4 bases, and 11 bases lay in between. CDR1 is SGDLS, CDR2 YYNGEE, per germline. This CDR3 region has 15 residues.

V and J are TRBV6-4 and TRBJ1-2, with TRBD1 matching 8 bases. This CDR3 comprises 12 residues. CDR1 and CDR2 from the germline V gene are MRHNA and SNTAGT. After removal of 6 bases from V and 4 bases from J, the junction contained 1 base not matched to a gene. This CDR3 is CASRDRAYGYTF. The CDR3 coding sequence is TGTGCCAGCAGGGACAGGGCCTATGGCTACACCTTC.

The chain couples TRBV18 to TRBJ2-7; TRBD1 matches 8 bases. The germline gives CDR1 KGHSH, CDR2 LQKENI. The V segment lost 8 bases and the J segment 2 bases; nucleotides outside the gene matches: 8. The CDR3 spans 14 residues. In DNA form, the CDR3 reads TGTGCCAGCGGCTCCGGGACAGGAGCCTACGAGCAGTACTTC. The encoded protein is CASGSGTGAYEQYF.

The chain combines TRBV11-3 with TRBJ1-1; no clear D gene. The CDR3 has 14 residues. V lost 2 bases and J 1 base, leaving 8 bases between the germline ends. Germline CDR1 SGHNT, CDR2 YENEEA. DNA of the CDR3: TGTGCCAGCAGCTTATATGGCGAGAACACTGAAGCTTTCTTT. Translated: CASSLYGENTEAFF. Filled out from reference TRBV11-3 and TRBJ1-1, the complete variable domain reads EAGVVQSPRYKIIEKKQPVAFWCNPISGHNTLYWYLQNLGQGPELLIRYENEEAVDDSQLPKDRFSAERLKGVDSTLKIQPAELGDSAVYLCASSLYGENTEAFFGQGTRLTVV.

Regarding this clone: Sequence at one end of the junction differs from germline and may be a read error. For the CDR3, the DNA is TGTGCCAGCACCGACGACGGGACCACGGTCCACTTC. Translation: CASTDDGTTVHF. V gene TRBV6-5 combines with J gene TRBJ2-5; D may correspond to TRBD1 or TRBD2 (5 bases each). The germline V gene has CDR1 MNHEY and CDR2 SVGAGI. The CDR3 totals 12 residues.

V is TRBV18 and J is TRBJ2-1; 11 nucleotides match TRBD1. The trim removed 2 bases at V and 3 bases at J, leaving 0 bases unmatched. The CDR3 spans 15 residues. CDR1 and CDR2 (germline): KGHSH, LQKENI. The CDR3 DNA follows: TGTGCCAGCTCACCAGGGACAGGGGGCTACAATGAGCAGTTCTTC. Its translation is CASSPGTGGYNEQFF.

CDR3 sequence: CASSYSKRSEAFF. The CDR3 region has the DNA TGTGCCAGCAGTTACTCGAAGCGGTCTGAAGCTTTCTTT. The J gene is TRBJ1-1, the V gene TRBV6-5, with D hard to call. The germline V gene encodes CDR1 MNHEY and CDR2 SVGAGI. V shed 0 bases and J shed 6 bases, with 8 bases lying between them. The length of the CDR3 is 13 residues.

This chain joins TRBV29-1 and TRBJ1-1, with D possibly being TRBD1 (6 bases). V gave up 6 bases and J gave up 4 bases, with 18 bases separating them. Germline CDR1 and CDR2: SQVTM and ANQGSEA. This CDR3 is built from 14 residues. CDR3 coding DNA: TGCAGCGTCCGAAGGGGGGGCAGGGCCACTGAAGCTTTCTTT. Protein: CSVRRGGRATEAFF. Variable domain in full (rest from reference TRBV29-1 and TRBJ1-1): SAVISQKPSRDICQRGTSLTIQCQVDSQVTMMFWYRQQPGQSLTLIATANQGSEATYESGFVIDKFPISRPNLTFSTLTVSNMSPEDSSIYLCSVRRGGRATEAFFGQGTRLTVV.

Here the CDR3 DNA reads TGTGCCAGCAGTGAGAACAGGGGGCCGATTGATACGCAGTATTTT. It codes for CASSENRGPIDTQYF. The chain combines TRBV2 with TRBJ2-3; the match to TRBD1 covers 9 bases. With V trimmed by 3 bases and J by 6 bases, 7 bases remained unmatched. The CDR3 runs to 15 residues. Germline CDR1 is SNHLY and CDR2 is FYNNEI.

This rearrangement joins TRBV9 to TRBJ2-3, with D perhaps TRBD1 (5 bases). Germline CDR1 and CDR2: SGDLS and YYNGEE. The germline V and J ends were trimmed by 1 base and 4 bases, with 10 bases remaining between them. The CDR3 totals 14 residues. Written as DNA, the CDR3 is TGTGCCAGCAGCGTACAGGGCTTCGCAGATACGCAGTATTTT. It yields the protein CASSVQGFADTQYF.

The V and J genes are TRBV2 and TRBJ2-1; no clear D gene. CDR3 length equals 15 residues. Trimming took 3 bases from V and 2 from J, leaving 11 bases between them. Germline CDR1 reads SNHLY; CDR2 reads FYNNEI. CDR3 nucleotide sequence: TGTGCCAGCAGTGAGGAACTAAGCCCCTACAATGAGCAGTTCTTC. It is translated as CASSEELSPYNEQFF.

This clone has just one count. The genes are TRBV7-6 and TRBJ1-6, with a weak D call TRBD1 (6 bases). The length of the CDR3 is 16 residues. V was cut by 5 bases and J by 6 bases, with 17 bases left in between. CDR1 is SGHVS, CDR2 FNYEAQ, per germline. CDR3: CASSLTTGKGNSPLHF. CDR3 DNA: TGTGCCAGCAGCCTCACCACAGGGAAGGGTAATTCACCCCTCCACTTT.

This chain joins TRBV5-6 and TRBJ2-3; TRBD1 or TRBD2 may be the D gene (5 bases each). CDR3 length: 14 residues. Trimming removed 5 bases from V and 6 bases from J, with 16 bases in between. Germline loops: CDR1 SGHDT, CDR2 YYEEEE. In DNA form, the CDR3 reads TGTGCCAGCAGAGGCCAGGAATGGGGGGATACGCAGTATTTT. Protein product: CASRGQEWGDTQYF.

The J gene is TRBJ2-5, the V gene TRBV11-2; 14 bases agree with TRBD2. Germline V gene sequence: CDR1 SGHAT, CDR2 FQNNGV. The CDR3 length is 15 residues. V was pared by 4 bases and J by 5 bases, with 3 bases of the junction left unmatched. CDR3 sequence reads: CASSSGTSGGETQYF. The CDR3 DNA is TGTGCCAGCAGCTCCGGGACTAGCGGGGGTGAGACCCAGTACTTC.